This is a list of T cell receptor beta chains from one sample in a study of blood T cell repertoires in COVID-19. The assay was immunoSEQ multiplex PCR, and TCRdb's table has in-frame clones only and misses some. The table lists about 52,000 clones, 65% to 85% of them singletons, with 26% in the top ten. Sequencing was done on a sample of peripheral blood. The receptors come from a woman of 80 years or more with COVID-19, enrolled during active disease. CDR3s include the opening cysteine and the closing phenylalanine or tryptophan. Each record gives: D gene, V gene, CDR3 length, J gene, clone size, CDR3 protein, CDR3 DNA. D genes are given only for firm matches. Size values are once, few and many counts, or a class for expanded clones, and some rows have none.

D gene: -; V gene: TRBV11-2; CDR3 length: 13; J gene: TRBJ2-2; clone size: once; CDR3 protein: CASSLGVTGELFF; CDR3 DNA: TGTGCCAGCAGCTTAGGAGTCACCGGGGAGCTGTTTTTT
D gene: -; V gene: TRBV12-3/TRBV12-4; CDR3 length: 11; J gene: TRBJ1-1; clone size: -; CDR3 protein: CASTQQGEAFF; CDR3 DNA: TGTGCCAGCACCCAACAGGGTGAAGCTTTCTTT
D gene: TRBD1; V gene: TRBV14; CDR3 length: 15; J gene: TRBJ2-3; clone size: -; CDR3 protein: CASSQDPRGLDTQYF; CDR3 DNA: TGTGCCAGCAGCCAAGATCCCAGGGGGTTAGATACGCAGTATTTT
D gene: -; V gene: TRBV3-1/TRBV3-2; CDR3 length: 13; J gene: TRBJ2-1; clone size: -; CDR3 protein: CASSQGLVNEQFF; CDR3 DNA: TGTGCCAGCAGCCAGGGGCTAGTCAATGAGCAGTTCTTC
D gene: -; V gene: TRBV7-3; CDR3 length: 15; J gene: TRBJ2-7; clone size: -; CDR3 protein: CASSLAAASTYEQYF; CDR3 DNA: TGTGCCAGCAGCTTAGCGGCAGCGTCAACCTACGAGCAGTACTTC
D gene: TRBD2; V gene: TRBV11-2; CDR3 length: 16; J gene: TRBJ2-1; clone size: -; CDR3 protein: CASSLEGLAGPNEQFF; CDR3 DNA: TGTGCCAGCAGCTTAGAGGGACTAGCGGGACCTAATGAGCAGTTCTTC
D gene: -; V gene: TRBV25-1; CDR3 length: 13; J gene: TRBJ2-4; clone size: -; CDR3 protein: CASSDYYQNIQYF; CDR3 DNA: TGTGCCAGCAGTGATTACTATCAAAACATTCAGTACTTC
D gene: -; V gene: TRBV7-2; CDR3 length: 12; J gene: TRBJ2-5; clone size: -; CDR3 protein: CASSLDRETQYF; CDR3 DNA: TGTGCCAGCAGCTTAGATCGGGAGACCCAGTACTTC
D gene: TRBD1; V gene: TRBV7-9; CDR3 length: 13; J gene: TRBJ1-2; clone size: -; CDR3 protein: CASSPQHRGISTF; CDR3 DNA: TGTGCCAGCAGCCCCCAGCACAGGGGAATTTCCACCTTC
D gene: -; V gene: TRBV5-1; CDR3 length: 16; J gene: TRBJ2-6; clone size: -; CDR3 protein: CASSLVAFSGANVLTF; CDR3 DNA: TGCGCCAGCAGCTTGGTAGCGTTCTCTGGGGCCAACGTCCTGACTTTC
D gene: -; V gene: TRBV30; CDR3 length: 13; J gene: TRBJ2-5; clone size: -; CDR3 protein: CAWSVDNQETQYF; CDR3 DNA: TGTGCCTGGAGTGTCGACAACCAAGAGACCCAGTACTTC
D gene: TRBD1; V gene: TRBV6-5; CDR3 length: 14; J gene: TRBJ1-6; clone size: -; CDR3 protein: CASRGTGSNSPLHF; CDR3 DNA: TGTGCCAGCAGGGGGACAGGGAGTAATTCACCCCTCCACTTT
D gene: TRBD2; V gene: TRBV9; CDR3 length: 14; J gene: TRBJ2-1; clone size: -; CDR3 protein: CASSASGRVNEQFF; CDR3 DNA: TGTGCCAGCAGCGCCAGCGGGAGAGTGAATGAGCAGTTCTTC
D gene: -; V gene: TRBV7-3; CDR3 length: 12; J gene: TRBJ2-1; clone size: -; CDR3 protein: CASSRGYNEQFF; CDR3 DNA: TGTGCCAGCAGCCGAGGGTACAATGAGCAGTTCTTC
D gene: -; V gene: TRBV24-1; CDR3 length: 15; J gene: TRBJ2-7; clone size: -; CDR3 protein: CATSDLVRGLYEQYF; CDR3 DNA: TGTGCCACCAGTGATTTGGTGCGGGGTCTATACGAGCAGTACTTC
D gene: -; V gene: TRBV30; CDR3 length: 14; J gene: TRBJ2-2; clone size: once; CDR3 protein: CAWKFGQQTGELFF; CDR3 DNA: TGTGCCTGGAAGTTCGGACAGCAAACCGGGGAGCTGTTTTTT
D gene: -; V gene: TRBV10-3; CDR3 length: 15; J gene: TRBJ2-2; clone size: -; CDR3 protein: CAIRTGLANTGELFF; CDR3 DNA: TGTGCCATCAGAACGGGACTTGCGAACACCGGGGAGCTGTTTTTT
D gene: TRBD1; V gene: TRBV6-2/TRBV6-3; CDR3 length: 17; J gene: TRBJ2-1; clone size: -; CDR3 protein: CASSPPYVDRGRNEQFF; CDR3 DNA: TGTGCCAGCAGCCCTCCATACGTGGACAGGGGACGAAATGAGCAGTTCTTC
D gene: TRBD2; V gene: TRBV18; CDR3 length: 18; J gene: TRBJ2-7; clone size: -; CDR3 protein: CASSQRTGRLAGAYEQYF; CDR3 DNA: TGTGCCAGCTCACAGAGGACAGGGAGACTAGCGGGAGCCTACGAGCAGTACTTC
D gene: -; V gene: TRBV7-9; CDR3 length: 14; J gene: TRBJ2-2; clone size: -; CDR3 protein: CASSLSGSTGELFF; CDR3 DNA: TGTGCCAGCAGCTTAAGTGGTAGCACCGGGGAGCTGTTTTTT
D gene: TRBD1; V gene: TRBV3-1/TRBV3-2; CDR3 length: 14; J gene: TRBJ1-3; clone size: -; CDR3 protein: CASSPDRAGNTIYF; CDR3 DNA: TGTGCCAGCAGCCCTGACAGGGCCGGAAACACCATATATTTT
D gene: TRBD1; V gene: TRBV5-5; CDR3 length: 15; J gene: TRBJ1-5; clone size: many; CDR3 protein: CASSLAGTENQPQHF; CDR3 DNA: TGTGCCAGCAGCTTGGCAGGGACAGAGAATCAGCCCCAGCATTTT
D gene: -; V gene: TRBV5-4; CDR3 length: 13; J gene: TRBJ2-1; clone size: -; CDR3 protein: CASSLVVRNEQFF; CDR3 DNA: TGTGCCAGCAGCCTGGTAGTTCGTAATGAGCAGTTCTTC
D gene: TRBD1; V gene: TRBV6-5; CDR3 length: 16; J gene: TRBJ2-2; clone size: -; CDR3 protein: CASSYSEQGATGELFF; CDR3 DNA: TGTGCCAGCAGTTACTCCGAACAGGGGGCTACCGGGGAGCTGTTTTTT
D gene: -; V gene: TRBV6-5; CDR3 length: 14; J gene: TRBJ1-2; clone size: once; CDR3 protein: CASSYGDTGYGYTF; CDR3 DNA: TGTGCCAGCAGTTATGGGGACACCGGCTATGGCTACACCTTC
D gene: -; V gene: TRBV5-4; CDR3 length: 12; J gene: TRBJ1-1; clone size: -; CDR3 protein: CASSKGPTEAFF; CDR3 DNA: TGTGCCAGCAGCAAGGGGCCTACTGAAGCTTTCTTT
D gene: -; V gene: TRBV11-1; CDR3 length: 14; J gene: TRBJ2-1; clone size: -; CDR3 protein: CASSFGGNSNEQFF; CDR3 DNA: TGTGCCAGCAGCTTTGGCGGGAATTCCAATGAGCAGTTCTTC
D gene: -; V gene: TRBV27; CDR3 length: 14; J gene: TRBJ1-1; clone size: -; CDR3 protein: CASRRQGEQTEAFF; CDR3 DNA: TGTGCCAGCAGGAGACAAGGGGAACAGACTGAAGCTTTCTTT
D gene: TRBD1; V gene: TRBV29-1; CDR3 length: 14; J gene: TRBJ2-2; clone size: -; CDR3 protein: CSVDGTGVSGELFF; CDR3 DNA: TGCAGCGTGGACGGGACAGGGGTTTCCGGGGAGCTGTTTTTT
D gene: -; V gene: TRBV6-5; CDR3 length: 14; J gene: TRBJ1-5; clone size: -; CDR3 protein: CASRRQSLNQPQHF; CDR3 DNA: TGTGCCAGCCGCAGACAGTCCCTCAATCAGCCCCAGCATTTT
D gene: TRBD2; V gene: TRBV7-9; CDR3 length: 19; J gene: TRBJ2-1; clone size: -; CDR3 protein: CASSFTGTSGASSYNEQFF; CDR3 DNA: TGTGCCAGCAGCTTCACCGGGACTAGCGGGGCCAGCTCCTACAATGAGCAGTTCTTC
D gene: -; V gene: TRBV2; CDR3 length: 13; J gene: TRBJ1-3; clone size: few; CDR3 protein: CARAHRGGNTIYF; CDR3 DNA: TGTGCCAGAGCCCATCGGGGTGGAAACACCATATATTTT
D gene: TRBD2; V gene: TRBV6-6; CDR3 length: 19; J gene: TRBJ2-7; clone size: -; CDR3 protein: CASSWAPGLAGAYHYEQYF; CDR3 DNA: TGTGCCAGCAGCTGGGCGCCGGGACTAGCGGGAGCATATCACTACGAGCAGTACTTC
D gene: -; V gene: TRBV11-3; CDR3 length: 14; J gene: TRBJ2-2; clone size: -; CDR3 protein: CASSSVGSTGELFF; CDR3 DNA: TGTGCCAGCAGCTCGGTAGGGAGCACCGGGGAGCTGTTTTTT
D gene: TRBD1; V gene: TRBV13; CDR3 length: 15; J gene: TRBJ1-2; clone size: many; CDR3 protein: CASSLAAGGGYGYTF; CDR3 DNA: TGTGCCAGCAGCTTAGCCGCAGGGGGCGGCTATGGCTACACCTTC
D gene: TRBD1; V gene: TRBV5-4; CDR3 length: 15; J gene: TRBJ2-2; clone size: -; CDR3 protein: CASRVKGAGTGELFF; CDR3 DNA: TGTGCCAGCAGAGTAAAGGGGGCAGGCACCGGGGAGCTGTTTTTT